The entry that follows covers one TCR beta chain sequence. Looked up from germline, CDR1 is SGHRS and CDR2 is YFSETQ. V gave up 3 bases and J gave up 2 bases; unmatched junction bases: 8. There are 15 residues in the CDR3. Methods used by the authors: From reference gene primer amplification, estimates of nucleated cell counts were derived. Here immunoSEQ multiplex PCR was the method, and the copy in TCRdb shows in-frame clones only, minus some. Clone size and V and J calls were adopted from that table, with D and trimming inferred from the DNA. The data show fewer than 500,000 clones, around 90% seen once. This record belongs to a study of blood T cell repertoires in COVID-19.

V gene TRBV5-1 combines with J gene TRBJ2-7; TRBD2 matches at 7 bases. Sequencing input: peripheral blood. This clonotype was obtained from a young man with COVID-19, enrolled during active disease. The CDR3 sequence is CASSWRGTRTYEQYF. The CDR3 region has the DNA TGCGCCAGCAGCTGGCGGGGGACCCGAACCTACGAGCAGTACTTC.